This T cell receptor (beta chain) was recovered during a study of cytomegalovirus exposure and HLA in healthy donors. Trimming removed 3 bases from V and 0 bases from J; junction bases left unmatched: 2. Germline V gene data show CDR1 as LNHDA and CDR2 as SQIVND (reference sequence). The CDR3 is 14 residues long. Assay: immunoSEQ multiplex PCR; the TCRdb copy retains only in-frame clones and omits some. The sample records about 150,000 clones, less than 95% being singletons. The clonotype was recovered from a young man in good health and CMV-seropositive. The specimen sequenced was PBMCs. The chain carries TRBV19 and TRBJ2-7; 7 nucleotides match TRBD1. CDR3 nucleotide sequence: TGTGCCAGTAGTATTACAGGGGACTCCTACGAGCAGTACTTC. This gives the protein CASSITGDSYEQYF.